The 12 T cell receptor beta chains reported below all come from one sample, sequenced in a study of identical twins. TCRdb recomputed calls from the 5' RACE reads with MiXCR, one row per CDR3 protein. The sample carries some 790,000 distinct CDR3 sequences, roughly 18% recorded once. These data also featured in a second study, about T cells expressing NK-cell markers.

What was sequenced was PBMCs. These receptors were taken from a woman in her late teens or twenties in good health.

This clonotype was counted a few times. The rearrangement joins TRBV6-5 to TRBJ2-1; 9 bases agree with TRBD1. The germline CDR1 and CDR2 sequences are MNHEY and SVGAGI. Trimming at V came to 5 bases and at J to 7 bases, leaving 12 bases not matched to a gene. The CDR3 extends over 16 amino acids. In nucleotides, the CDR3 is TGTGCCAGCAGTCTCTCGGGGGACAGGGTTAGGAATGAGCAGTTCTTC. Protein sequence: CASSLSGDRVRNEQFF.

This clonotype has just a few counts. The chain carries TRBV21-1 and TRBJ1-5; the table calls TRBD1, which could not be checked here. TRBV21-1 is a pseudogene locus. The length of the CDR3 is 13 residues. In DNA form, the CDR3 reads TGTGCCAATGAGACAGGGGCCAATCAGCCCCAGCATTTT. It translates to CANETGANQPQHF.

The V and J genes are TRBV12-3 or TRBV12-4 and TRBJ2-3, with D hard to call. CDR3 size: 12 residues. V was trimmed by 8 bases and J by 4 bases, leaving 10 bases between them. In DNA form, the CDR3 reads TGTGCCAGCGCCAGGATCCCAGATACGCAGTATTTT. It encodes CASARIPDTQYF.

The V call is TRBV20-1, the J call TRBJ2-1; 11 bases line up with TRBD2. V trimming: 1 base; J trimming: 10 bases; junction bases outside the gene matches: 9. The germline V gene encodes CDR1 DFQATT and CDR2 SNEGSKA (reference sequence). This CDR3 comprises 15 residues. The DNA for the CDR3 is TGCAGTGCTAGAGGGGTAGCGGGAGGGCCAGGGGAGCAGTTCTTC. This encodes CSARGVAGGPGEQFF.

The gene calls are TRBV9 and TRBJ1-1, with unresolved D. The V gene lost 0 bases and the J gene lost 11 bases, with 11 bases spanning the gap. CDR3 length equals 12 residues. Germline assignment: CDR1 SGDLS and CDR2 YYNGEE. DNA for the CDR3: TGTGCCAGCAGCGTAGATAGTAGCCGGGCTTTCTTT. Translated, it gives CASSVDSSRAFF.

The chain joins TRBV20-1 to TRBJ1-2, with a tentative D call TRBD1 (5 bases). CDR1 is DFQATT, CDR2 SNEGSKA, per germline (reference sequence). With 3 bases removed from V and 4 bases from J, the gap between germline ends came to 18 bases. This CDR3 has 15 amino acids. CDR3 bases: TGCAGTGCTAGGCCCGCAACCCCAGACAGCTATGGCTACACCTTC. This encodes CSARPATPDSYGYTF.

There are many counts of this clonotype. The rearrangement links TRBV20-1 to TRBJ2-1, with 10 bases lining up with TRBD2. The germline V gene encodes CDR1 DFQATT and CDR2 SNEGSKA (reference sequence). After removal of 5 bases from V and 9 bases from J, the junction contained 13 bases not matched to a gene. The CDR3 runs to 15 residues. CDR3 sequence reads: CSAPLLAGAGGEQFF. CDR3 in DNA: TGCAGTGCTCCCCTCCTAGCGGGGGCGGGGGGTGAGCAGTTCTTC.

This clonotype was counted ten times or more. The chain joins TRBV20-1 to TRBJ2-2; TRBD2 might be the D (5 bases). CDR1 and CDR2 (germline): DFQATT, SNEGSKA (reference sequence). The ends were cut back, 5 bases at V and 0 bases at J, with 13 bases in the middle. CDR3 size: 15 residues. The CDR3 coding sequence is TGCAGTGCTCCGGCTAGCATGGCGAACACCGGGGAGCTGTTTTTT. Protein product: CSAPASMANTGELFF.

The genes are TRBV29-1 and TRBJ2-7; 8 bases map to TRBD1. This CDR3 contains 12 residues. Germline CDR1 reads SQVTM; CDR2 reads ANQGSEA. V dropped 6 bases and J dropped 7; count of bases not matched to a gene: 8. The DNA for the CDR3 is TGCAGCGTAGGGACAGGAACCAGGGAGCAGTACTTC. It is translated as CSVGTGTREQYF.

The chain links TRBV20-1 to TRBJ1-6, with 10 nucleotides matching TRBD1. The V and J ends lost 2 bases and 10 bases, in that order; junction bases with no gene match: 11. The CDR3 is made up of 16 amino acids. Germline loops: CDR1 DFQATT, CDR2 SNEGSKA (reference sequence). CDR3 nucleotides: TGCAGTGCTAGATGGGGACAGGGGAGCTCCGGGTCACCCCTCCACTTT. This translates into CSARWGQGSSGSPLHF.

This clonotype has at least ten counts. The rearrangement uses TRBV12-3 or TRBV12-4 and TRBJ2-7; 8 bases are a match to TRBD1. V lost 4 bases and J lost 8; bases outside the gene matches: 4. This CDR3 spans 12 amino acids. The CDR3 reads CASSYGQGQQYF. For the CDR3, the DNA is TGTGCCAGCAGTTACGGACAGGGCCAGCAGTACTTC.

The chain combines TRBV7-9 with TRBJ2-3; D unresolved. Trimming stripped 11 bases from V and 6 bases from J, with 15 bases between. CDR3 length: 12 amino acids. Per germline, CDR1 SEHNR and CDR2 FQNEAQ (reference sequence). The CDR3 DNA reads TGTGCCCACCTACTAAACGGGGATACGCAGTATTTT. As protein: CAHLLNGDTQYF.